Each of the 13 T cell receptor beta chains below was sequenced from the same sample in a study of identical twins. Using its own MiXCR run on the 5' RACE reads, TCRdb lists one record per CDR3 protein. The table lists some 630,000 distinct CDR3 sequences, about 7% of them singletons. These records were also assigned to another study, of yellow fever vaccine responses in identical twins.

The sequenced sample was PBMCs. These receptors originate from a woman younger than 30 in good health.

The chain links TRBV27 to TRBJ1-5; D remains ambiguous. This CDR3 comprises 14 residues. The germline V gene has CDR1 MNHEY and CDR2 SMNVEV (reference sequence). Trimming removed 3 bases at V and 5 bases at J, with 11 bases between. DNA for the CDR3: TGTGCCAGCAGTTTTCTCGGTGGAGATCAGCCCCAGCATTTT. Residues: CASSFLGGDQPQHF.

The table lists this clonotype with a few counts. The chain links TRBV20-1 to TRBJ2-1, with TRBD2 matching over 11 bases. CDR3 size: 16 residues. Germline CDR1 DFQATT, CDR2 SNEGSKA (reference sequence). J was trimmed by 2 bases and V by 7 bases; bases with no gene match: 10. The CDR3 is CSVPTGTSGTYNEQFF. CDR3 coding DNA: TGCAGTGTTCCGACTGGGACTAGCGGAACCTACAATGAGCAGTTCTTC.

V usage is TRBV12-3 or TRBV12-4 and J usage is TRBJ1-2; possibly TRBD1 for D (6 bases). V was clipped by 5 bases and J by 4 bases, with 14 bases between them. This CDR3 spans 14 amino acids. CDR3 protein: CASSLQGAIYGYTF. The CDR3 DNA reads TGTGCCAGCAGTCTACAGGGTGCCATCTATGGCTACACCTTC.

In this sample, this clonotype turned up a few times. The chain links TRBV20-1 to TRBJ1-2, with 12 bases aligning to TRBD1. V lost 5 bases, J lost 4 bases, and 14 bases stayed unmatched. Germline V lookup: CDR1 DFQATT, CDR2 SNEGSKA (reference sequence). This CDR3 contains 17 residues. The CDR3 protein is CSAQGGDRGRPVYGYTF. The DNA of the CDR3 is TGCAGTGCTCAGGGTGGGGACAGGGGGCGCCCTGTCTATGGCTACACCTTC.

This clonotype was recorded at least ten times. Since a much larger clone is just one base distant, this may be a read error. The V gene is TRBV5-1, the J gene TRBJ1-1; D remains unclear. Trimming stripped 3 bases from V and 1 base from J, with 7 bases between. CDR3 length: 13 residues. CDR1 is SGHRS and CDR2 is YFSETQ in the germline V gene. CDR3 residues: CASSWAENTEAFF. CDR3 nucleotides: TGCGCCAGCAGCTGGGCAGAGAACACTGAAGCTTTCTTT.

V usage is TRBV10-3 and J usage is TRBJ2-5, with no clear D. The CDR3 sequence is 13 residues long. Germline lookup yields CDR1 ENHRY and CDR2 SYGVKD. Trimming took 2 bases from V and 5 from J, leaving 9 bases between them. The CDR3 DNA sequence: TGTGCCATCAGTGAGACGCTAGTTGAGACCCAGTACTTC. As protein: CAISETLVETQYF.

This clonotype was seen ten or more times. The V gene is TRBV12-3 or TRBV12-4, the J gene TRBJ2-4; 7 nucleotides agree with TRBD1. Trimming at V came to 0 bases and at J to 4 bases, leaving 3 bases not matched to a gene. The CDR3 runs to 15 residues. The CDR3 region is CASSLAGTVKNIQYF. Here the CDR3 DNA reads TGTGCCAGCAGTTTAGCCGGGACAGTAAAAAACATTCAGTACTTC.

Regarding this clonotype: At one of its ends the junction is not consistent with the germline gene, which may arise from a read error. The V call is TRBV18, the J call TRBJ1-1; 10 bases are a match to TRBD1. Germline values: CDR1 KGHSH, CDR2 LQKENI. The CDR3 spans 14 residues. The CDR3 coding sequence is TGTGCCAGCTCACCCACTCGACAGGGGGCTGAGGCTTTCTTT. Its protein product is CASSPTRQGAEAFF.

As to this clonotype: Mismatch with germline at one junction end may stem from a read error. The rearrangement uses TRBV2 and TRBJ2-1; no reliable D call. Germline V gene data show CDR1 as SNHLY and CDR2 as FYNNEI. The CDR3 length is 10 residues. The CDR3 is CASSEMNIIF. In DNA form, the CDR3 reads TGTGCCAGCAGTGAAATGAATATTATCTTC.

This clonotype showed up just a few times. This sequence joins TRBV28 and TRBJ2-1, with TRBD1 as a possible D gene (6 bases). The CDR3 contains 15 residues. The germline gives CDR1 MDHEN, CDR2 SYDVKM. Deletions cut 7 bases from V and 2 bases from J, with 15 bases between. The CDR3: CASNSQGRPYNEQFF. The CDR3 DNA sequence: TGTGCCAGCAATTCCCAGGGGCGGCCCTACAATGAGCAGTTCTTC.

The sample holds a few counts of this clonotype. The chain joins TRBV19 to TRBJ2-2, with 12 bases that match TRBD2. Trimming removed 3 bases from V and 5 bases from J; junction bases left unmatched: 1. The CDR3 length is 15 residues. Per germline, CDR1 LNHDA and CDR2 SQIVND (reference sequence). DNA of the CDR3: TGTGCCAGTAGTATGGGACTAGCGGGTACCGGGGAGCTGTTTTTT. It translates to CASSMGLAGTGELFF. Full variable domain (remainder filled in from reference TRBV19 and TRBJ2-2): DGGITQSPKYLFRKEGQNVTLSCEQNLNHDAMYWYRQDPGQGLRLIYYSQIVNDFQKGDIAEGYSVSREKKESFPLTVTSAQKNPTAFYLCASSMGLAGTGELFFGEGSRLTVL.

The chain couples TRBV6-2 or TRBV6-3 to TRBJ2-1; D not resolved. This CDR3 contains 12 residues. Germline CDR1 and CDR2: MNHEY and SVGEGT. The germline V and J ends were trimmed by 2 bases and 9 bases, with 8 bases remaining between them. CDR3 in amino acids: CASSYNEGEQFF. The CDR3 coding sequence is TGTGCCAGCAGTTACAACGAAGGTGAGCAGTTCTTC.

This chain joins TRBV20-1 and TRBJ2-3; TRBD2 agrees at 7 bases. CDR1 is DFQATT, CDR2 SNEGSKA, per germline (reference sequence). Trimming removed 3 bases from V and 0 bases from J; junction bases left unmatched: 6. This CDR3 has 15 amino acids. Here the CDR3 reads CSASGLAASTDTQYF. CDR3 DNA: TGCAGTGCTAGCGGTCTAGCGGCCAGCACAGATACGCAGTATTTT.